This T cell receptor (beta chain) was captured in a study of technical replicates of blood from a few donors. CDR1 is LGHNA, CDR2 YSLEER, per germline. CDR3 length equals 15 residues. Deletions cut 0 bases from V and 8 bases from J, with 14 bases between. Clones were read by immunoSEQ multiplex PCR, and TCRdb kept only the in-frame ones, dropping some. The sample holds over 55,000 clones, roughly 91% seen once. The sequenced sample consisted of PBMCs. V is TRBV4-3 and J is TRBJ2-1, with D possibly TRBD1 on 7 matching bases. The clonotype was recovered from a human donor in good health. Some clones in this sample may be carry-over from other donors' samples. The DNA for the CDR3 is TGCGCCAGCAGCCAAGATTCAGGGGGGCCCTATGAGCAGTTCTTC. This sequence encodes CASSQDSGGPYEQFF.